The source of this T cell receptor (beta chain) is a study of T cell responses to AZD1222 COVID-19 vaccine. V was cut by 4 bases and J by 11 bases, with 13 bases left in between. The CDR3 has 13 residues. The germline gives CDR1 KGHDR, CDR2 SFDVKD. The method was immunoSEQ multiplex PCR; TCRdb's version includes in-frame clones alone and lacks a portion of them. The sample gives about 140,000 clones, about 89% of which show up once; roughly 7.5% is in the top ten. For this clone: The antigen remains unidentified.

Study outcomes and limitations: Elevations in Spike-specific TCR breadth and depth followed administration of two AZD1222 doses. The study sampled repertoires only after the peak T cell response.

This clonotype was obtained from an adult who received the MenACWY meningococcal vaccine as a control. The J gene is TRBJ1-4, the V gene TRBV24-1, with D tentatively TRBD1 (6 bases). The sequenced sample was peripheral blood, obtained 28 days after the second dose of the MenACWY control vaccine. CDR3 residues: CATSEPGQTKLFF. The CDR3 DNA sequence: TGTGCCACCAGTGAACCTGGACAGACCAAACTGTTTTTT.